Listed here are 18 T cell receptor beta chains from one sample, sequenced in a study of blood T cell repertoires in COVID-19 (dated by TCRdb to 2020 to 2021). Library prep was done by the immunoSEQ multiplex PCR assay. What TCRdb holds here is the immuneACCESS table cut down to in-frame rearrangements. Part of the clones is not present; checked against another copy, under half of the missing clones reflect an unresolved V gene, and the others are unexplained. Across this sample there are hundreds of thousands of clones, with roughly 90% seen only once. The ten biggest clones cover 2.5% to 3.5% of the sample. The sample was peripheral blood. Receptors originate from a woman aged 25-40 years with COVID-19, enrolled during active disease.

This clone has a handful of counts. The CDR3, as DNA: TGTGCCAGCAGCGTATACAGGGGGTTGACAGATACGCAGTATTTT. The encoded protein is CASSVYRGLTDTQYF. V usage is TRBV7-9 and J usage is TRBJ2-3; 8 nucleotides match TRBD1. Germline assignment: CDR1 SEHNR and CDR2 FQNEAQ (reference sequence). The V and J ends lost 5 bases and 3 bases, in that order; junction bases with no gene match: 7. The CDR3 loop spans 15 amino acids.

This clone was counted between two and nine times. The rearrangement uses TRBV19 and TRBJ1-2, with 8 bases aligning to TRBD1. The CDR3 has 14 residues. Germline V gene lookup returns CDR1 LNHDA and CDR2 SQIVND (reference sequence). V dropped 6 bases and J dropped 4; count of bases not matched to a gene: 7. This CDR3 reads CASSRQGNSYGYTF. The CDR3 DNA follows: TGTGCCAGTAGCCGACAGGGGAACAGCTATGGCTACACCTTC.

The chain employs TRBV7-2 and TRBJ2-1; 11 bases match TRBD1. The germline gives CDR1 SGHTA, CDR2 FQGNSA. The CDR3 contains 15 residues. J lost 7 bases, V lost 5 bases, and 7 bases had no gene match. Written as DNA, the CDR3 is TGTGCCAGCAGCCCCGGACAGGGGGCGGGTAATGAGCAGTTCTTC. Its protein is CASSPGQGAGNEQFF.

The chain carries TRBV24-1 and TRBJ1-2; 9 nucleotides match TRBD1. Germline V lookup: CDR1 KGHDR, CDR2 SFDVKD. The V gene end was trimmed by 9 bases and the J gene end by 7 bases; junction bases not matched to a gene: 5. CDR3 length: 12 residues. The CDR3 is CATLGQGGGYTF. For the CDR3, the DNA is TGTGCCACCCTGGGACAGGGAGGTGGCTACACCTTC.

The chain is built from TRBV4-3 and TRBJ1-6; D ambiguous. Per germline, CDR1 LGHNA and CDR2 YSLEER. The CDR3 spans 15 residues. Trimming pared 3 bases from V and 7 bases from J, leaving 13 bases between. The CDR3 reads CASSQRFPWNSPLHF. The CDR3 nucleotides read TGCGCCAGCAGCCAGAGGTTCCCTTGGAATTCACCCCTCCACTTT.

This chain links TRBV11-2 with TRBJ2-2; D is possibly TRBD2 (6 bases). Trimming cost V 10 bases and J 3 bases, with 9 bases left between them. This CDR3 comprises 12 residues. The germline V gene has CDR1 SGHAT and CDR2 FQNNGV. The CDR3 coding sequence is TGTGCCACCGGAGGGGACACCGGGGAGCTGTTTTTT. Protein product: CATGGDTGELFF. The full variable domain, with the rest looked up from reference TRBV11-2 and TRBJ2-2, is EAGVAQSPRYKIIEKRQSVAFWCNPISGHATLYWYQQILGQGPKLLIQFQNNGVVDDSQLPKDRFSAERLKGVDSTLKIQPAKLEDSAVYLCATGGDTGELFFGEGSRLTVL.

This clone has a single count. The chain couples TRBV7-2 to TRBJ1-1; possible D gene TRBD1, 5 bases. CDR1 is SGHTA and CDR2 is FQGNSA in the germline V gene. The CDR3 is 14 amino acids. Trimming took off 5 bases at V and 7 bases at J, with 17 bases between the two ends. The CDR3 sequence: CASSPRGGDLEAFF. Here the CDR3 DNA reads TGTGCCAGCAGCCCCCGGGGGGGGGACCTTGAAGCTTTCTTT.

CDR3 sequence: CASSRGRLINNEQFF. The CDR3 bases are TGTGCCAGCAGCCGGGGCAGGTTGATTAACAATGAGCAGTTCTTC. This rearrangement joins TRBV3-1 (or the pseudogene TRBV3-2) to TRBJ2-1, with D possibly TRBD1 on 5 matching bases. Germline lookup yields CDR1 LGHDT and CDR2 YNNKEL (reference sequence). This CDR3 contains 15 residues. V was trimmed by 4 bases and J by 5 bases, leaving 15 bases between them.

The genes are TRBV18 and TRBJ2-7, with TRBD1 matching 7 bases. Germline V gives CDR1 KGHSH, CDR2 LQKENI. The CDR3 is 13 amino acids. J gave up 6 bases and V 2 bases, and 4 bases lay outside the gene matches. The CDR3 loop reads CASSPWDSSEQYF. The CDR3 DNA reads as TGTGCCAGCTCACCATGGGACAGCTCCGAGCAGTACTTC.

The chain uses TRBV5-5 and TRBJ1-1; TRBD1 might be the D (6 bases). V was pared by 0 bases and J by 0 bases, with 9 bases between. This CDR3 spans 15 amino acids. CDR1 and CDR2 (germline): SGHKS, YYEKEE (reference sequence). The CDR3 here is CASSLVTGMNTEAFF. For the CDR3, the DNA is TGTGCCAGCAGCTTGGTCACAGGGATGAACACTGAAGCTTTCTTT.

The V call is TRBV4-3, the J call TRBJ2-7; D is undetermined. The CDR3 totals 13 residues. Germline values: CDR1 LGHNA, CDR2 YSLEER. V dropped 1 base and J dropped 3 bases, with 7 bases sitting between them. CDR3 loop: CASSQAVGYEQYF. In nucleotides, the CDR3 is TGCGCCAGCAGCCAAGCCGTCGGCTACGAGCAGTACTTC.

V is TRBV15 and J is TRBJ2-1, with TRBD2 as a possible D gene (7 bases). Looked up from germline, CDR1 is LNHNV and CDR2 is YYDKDF (reference sequence). Trimming cost V 0 bases and J 8 bases, with 14 bases left between them. CDR3 length: 15 amino acids. CDR3 sequence: CATSRDPGGPYEQFF. CDR3 coding DNA: TGTGCCACCAGCAGAGATCCGGGGGGCCCTTATGAGCAGTTCTTC.

This clone is a singleton in its sample. This chain connects TRBV6-4 to TRBJ2-3, with TRBD2 as a possible D gene (5 bases). With 3 bases removed from V and 4 bases from J, the gap between germline ends came to 11 bases. The CDR3 is 14 residues long. CDR1 and CDR2 from the germline V gene are MRHNA and SNTAGT. The CDR3 reads CASSERVGADTQYF. CDR3 bases: TGTGCCAGCAGTGAGCGGGTGGGCGCAGATACGCAGTATTTT.

The chain uses TRBV4-1 and TRBJ2-3; 10 nucleotides match TRBD2. Germline-derived CDR1 and CDR2 are MGHRA and YSYEKL. V trimming: 3 bases; J trimming: 2 bases; junction bases outside the gene matches: 5. The CDR3 totals 16 residues. The CDR3 DNA reads TGCGCCAGCAGCCAGATCGGGACTAGCGCCACAGATACGCAGTATTTT. It is translated as CASSQIGTSATDTQYF.

V and J are TRBV12-5 and TRBJ1-1; no firm D call. Trimming stripped 1 base from V and 5 bases from J, with 8 bases between. CDR1 LGHNT and CDR2 FRNRAP come from the germline V gene. This CDR3 contains 13 residues. CDR3 residues: CASGLEGGTEAFF. The CDR3 bases are TGTGCTAGTGGTTTGGAGGGAGGGACTGAAGCTTTCTTT. Combining the CDR3 with reference TRBV12-5 and TRBJ1-1 gives the whole variable domain DARVTQTPRHKVTEMGQEVTMRCQPILGHNTVFWYRQTMMQGLELLAYFRNRAPLDDSGMPKDRFSAEMPDATLATLKIQPSEPRDSAVYFCASGLEGGTEAFFGQGTRLTVV.

This clone was picked up a small number of times. This sequence joins TRBV19 and TRBJ1-1, with 8 bases identical to TRBD1. V lost 4 bases to trimming and J lost 6 bases; unmatched junction nucleotides: 10. The germline V gene encodes CDR1 LNHDA and CDR2 SQIVND (reference sequence). This CDR3 contains 15 residues. The CDR3 DNA is TGTGCCAGTAGTACCGGACAGGGAAGGGTAGCTGAAGCTTTCTTT. Protein product: CASSTGQGRVAEAFF.

The genes are TRBV7-2 and TRBJ1-4; 8 nucleotides line up with TRBD1. V gave up 0 bases and J gave up 6 bases; unmatched junction bases: 0. There are 14 residues in the CDR3. CDR1 is SGHTA, CDR2 FQGNSA, per germline. CDR3 nucleotides: TGTGCCAGCAGCTTAGCGGGACAGGATGAAAAACTGTTTTTT. As protein: CASSLAGQDEKLFF.

The CDR3 nucleotides are TGTGCCAGCTCTCAGGGACTAGCGGGAGTTAACGAGCAGTACGTC. Its protein is CASSQGLAGVNEQYV. This chain joins TRBV18 and TRBJ2-7, with 14 bases that match TRBD2. V shed 6 bases, J shed 5 bases, and the junction held 6 bases outside the gene matches. In germline, CDR1 is KGHSH, CDR2 LQKENI. This CDR3 spans 15 amino acids.